Below are 30 T cell receptor beta chains sequenced from a single sample in a study of T cell repertoires in cytomegalovirus infection. Each CDR3 protein is one row after TCRdb ran MiXCR on the reads. The sample lists roughly 720,000 distinct CDR3 sequences, 35% occurring once. Sequencing was carried out using PBMCs. All receptors come from a human donor in good health (CMV status not recorded). Some clones in this sample may be carry-over from other donors' samples.

The chain recombines TRBV10-3 with TRBJ1-5; 7 positions match TRBD1. The CDR3 contains 12 residues. Germline-derived CDR1 and CDR2 are ENHRY and SYGVKD. Trimming took 8 bases from V and 7 from J; bases not matched to a gene: 5. CDR3 protein: CAISTGDQPQHF. The DNA for the CDR3 is TGTGCCATCTCAACAGGGGACCAGCCCCAGCATTTT.

The J gene is TRBJ1-6, the V gene TRBV27; 8 bases map to TRBD1. The junction had 7 bases not matched to a gene; V was cut back by 6 bases and J by 3 bases. The CDR3 covers 16 residues. Per the germline V gene, CDR1 is MNHEY and CDR2 is SMNVEV (reference sequence). For the CDR3, the DNA is TGTGCCAGCAGCCTCGACGGACAGGGCTATAATTCACCCCTCCACTTT. Its translation is CASSLDGQGYNSPLHF.

This sequence joins TRBV11-2 and TRBJ2-3, with TRBD2 matching 13 bases. The CDR3 contains 19 residues. V shed 4 bases and J 4 bases; nucleotides not matched to a gene: 14. Germline assignment: CDR1 SGHAT and CDR2 FQNNGV. The CDR3 protein is CASSSRLAGGGVRPDTQYF. The CDR3 DNA is TGTGCCAGCAGCTCTCGACTAGCGGGGGGTGGTGTGCGTCCAGATACGCAGTATTTT.

To note about this clonotype: Possible read error: a much larger clone is one base away. The chain is built from TRBV7-8 and TRBJ1-2; no reliable D call. Germline CDR1 and CDR2: SGHVS and FQNEAQ. CDR3 length: 12 residues. CDR3 sequence: CASSNLNYGCTF. CDR3 nucleotides: TGTGCCAGCAGCAACCTTAACTATGGCTGCACCTTC.

The chain has TRBV20-1 and TRBJ2-7, with D perhaps matching TRBD1 or TRBD2 (5 bases each). The CDR3 is made up of 12 amino acids. Germline-derived CDR1 and CDR2 are DFQATT and SNEGSKA (reference sequence). V gave up 6 bases and J gave up 6 bases, with 15 bases separating them. CDR3 in DNA: TGCAGTGCCCCCCGTGAGGGGACCGAGCAGTACTTC. It is translated as CSAPREGTEQYF.

This clonotype showed up just a few times. This chain uses TRBV19 with TRBJ2-1; 8 bases agree with TRBD2. From germline, CDR1 is LNHDA and CDR2 SQIVND (reference sequence). The CDR3 spans 15 residues. Trimming took 6 bases from V and 3 from J; bases not matched to a gene: 7. The CDR3 DNA follows: TGTGCCAGTAGCCTGCGGGGGGAGCACTACAATGAGCAGTTCTTC. Translating gives CASSLRGEHYNEQFF.

V is TRBV7-9 and J is TRBJ1-2; D gene ambiguous. The CDR3 consists of 11 residues. The germline V gene has CDR1 SEHNR and CDR2 FQNEAQ (reference sequence). Trimming left V 2 bases short and J 8 bases short, with 6 bases between. In DNA form, the CDR3 reads TGTGCCAGCAGCTTAAAGGAAGGCTACACCTTC. It specifies CASSLKEGYTF.

This clonotype was picked up a small number of times. V and J are TRBV7-2 and TRBJ2-7; D is perhaps TRBD2 (6 bases). CDR3 length: 15 residues. Trimming took 2 bases from V and 2 from J, leaving 13 bases between them. Germline V gene data show CDR1 as SGHTA and CDR2 as FQGNSA. This CDR3 reads CASSLIGDSTYEQYF. The CDR3 DNA follows: TGTGCCAGCAGCTTAATTGGGGACTCTACCTACGAGCAGTACTTC.

The chain couples TRBV19 to TRBJ2-3; 8 bases align to TRBD1. The CDR3 runs 16 residues. The germline V gene has CDR1 LNHDA and CDR2 SQIVND (reference sequence). Losses at the gene ends were 4 bases for V and 2 bases for J; bases not matched to a gene: 8. This CDR3 reads CASSTWTGRHTDTQYF. In DNA form, the CDR3 reads TGTGCCAGTAGTACCTGGACAGGGAGGCACACAGATACGCAGTATTTT. The full variable domain, rest sourced from reference TRBV19 and TRBJ2-3, is DGGITQSPKYLFRKEGQNVTLSCEQNLNHDAMYWYRQDPGQGLRLIYYSQIVNDFQKGDIAEGYSVSREKKESFPLTVTSAQKNPTAFYLCASSTWTGRHTDTQYFGPGTRLTVL.

The V call is TRBV7-6, the J call TRBJ2-1, with TRBD1 matching 8 bases. Germline trimming cut 5 bases from V and 8 bases from J; bases unmatched to any gene: 14. Germline V gene lookup returns CDR1 SGHVS and CDR2 FNYEAQ. CDR3 length: 16 amino acids. This CDR3 reads CASSIAQGANGDEQFF. The CDR3 nucleotides are TGTGCCAGCAGCATCGCCCAGGGGGCCAACGGCGATGAGCAGTTCTTC.

The chain recombines TRBV5-1 with TRBJ2-5; D gene uncertain. V was pared by 0 bases and J by 1 base, with 7 bases between. Germline CDR1 reads SGHRS; CDR2 reads YFSETQ. There are 14 residues in the CDR3. CDR3 protein: CASSLEVLQETQYF. DNA for the CDR3: TGCGCCAGCAGCTTGGAAGTACTCCAAGAGACCCAGTACTTC.

This clonotype was detected ten times or more. The chain couples TRBV6-1 to TRBJ2-5; the match to TRBD2 covers 11 bases. Germline CDR1 is MNHNS and CDR2 is SASEGT. The CDR3 has 18 amino acids. The V gene end was trimmed by 3 bases and the J gene end by 2 bases; junction bases not matched to a gene: 11. The CDR3 here is CASSDQLKTSGIQETQYF. In DNA, the CDR3 is TGTGCCAGCAGTGACCAACTCAAGACTAGCGGGATACAAGAGACCCAGTACTTC.

J is TRBJ2-3 and V is TRBV24-1; no definite D call. The CDR3 spans 16 residues. Germline values: CDR1 KGHDR, CDR2 SFDVKD. The V gene lost 2 bases and the J gene lost 0 bases, with 11 bases spanning the gap. The CDR3 loop reads CATSDSKTPSTDTQYF. DNA for the CDR3: TGTGCCACCAGTGATTCAAAGACACCCAGCACAGATACGCAGTATTTT.

The chain carries TRBV5-6 and TRBJ2-3; no reliable D call. The CDR3 length is 16 residues. Germline CDR1 reads SGHDT; CDR2 reads YYEEEE. V was cut by 0 bases and J by 1 base, with 12 bases left in between. The CDR3 DNA reads TGTGCCAGCAGCTTGGGCGTGACCCACCGCACAGATACGCAGTATTTT. Translation gives CASSLGVTHRTDTQYF.

The chain is built from TRBV7-6 and TRBJ1-6, with a possible D match to TRBD1 (5 bases). Between the trimmed V and J ends, which lost 1 base and 0 bases, there was a span of 13 bases. This CDR3 is 18 amino acids long. Germline CDR1 reads SGHVS; CDR2 reads FNYEAQ. The CDR3 nucleotides are TGTGCCAGCAGCTTAGAAGGGCGGGGGAGCTCCTATAATTCACCCCTCCACTTT. This sequence encodes CASSLEGRGSSYNSPLHF. Filled out from reference TRBV7-6 and TRBJ1-6, the complete variable domain reads GAGVSQSPRYKVTKRGQDVALRCDPISGHVSLYWYRQALGQGPEFLTYFNYEAQQDKSGLPNDRFSAERPEGSISTLTIQRTEQRDSAMYRCASSLEGRGSSYNSPLHFGNGTRLTVT.

In the case of this clonotype: One end of the junction is discordant with germline, which a read error may explain. This chain links TRBV7-2 with TRBJ2-7; 16 bases line up with TRBD2. This CDR3 is 15 amino acids long. The germline V gene has CDR1 SGHTA and CDR2 FQGNSA. The chain's CDR3 is CASSLGGTSGRAWDF. CDR3 in DNA: TGTGCCAGCAGCTTAGGGGGGACTAGCGGGAGGGCCTGGGACTTC.

This clonotype has ten or more counts. The J gene is TRBJ2-7, the V gene TRBV28; D unclear. Germline CDR1 and CDR2: MDHEN and SYDVKM. The V gene lost 5 bases and the J gene lost 2 bases, with 16 bases spanning the gap. The CDR3 extends over 15 amino acids. The CDR3 sequence: CASSPTSEPPYEQYF. The CDR3 nucleotides are TGTGCCAGCAGTCCCACCTCGGAGCCCCCCTACGAGCAGTACTTC.

There are a few counts of this clonotype. The chain is built from TRBV7-8 and TRBJ2-7, with D tentatively TRBD1 (6 bases). V lost 2 bases to trimming and J lost 6 bases, with 17 bases between them. From germline, CDR1 is SGHVS and CDR2 FQNEAQ. The CDR3 loop spans 15 amino acids. CDR3 nucleotides: TGTGCCAGCAGCTTAACTTCAGGGGTGCGTCTCGAGCAGTACTTC. Protein: CASSLTSGVRLEQYF. Full variable domain (remainder filled in from reference TRBV7-8 and TRBJ2-7): GAGVSQSPRYKVAKRGQDVALRCDPISGHVSLFWYQQALGQGPEFLTYFQNEAQLDKSGLPSDRFFAERPEGSVSTLKIQRTQQEDSAVYLCASSLTSGVRLEQYFGPGTRLTVT.

The chain uses TRBV7-2 and TRBJ2-2; 7 nucleotides match TRBD2. Trimming removed 10 bases from V and 1 base from J; junction bases left unmatched: 6. Germline V gives CDR1 SGHTA, CDR2 FQGNSA. The CDR3 contains 14 residues. CDR3 coding DNA: TGTGCCACCGGGGGGAGGTGGAACACCGGGGAGCTGTTTTTT. Translated: CATGGRWNTGELFF.

This sequence joins TRBV9 and TRBJ2-7, with TRBD2 matching 10 bases. Germline V gives CDR1 SGDLS, CDR2 YYNGEE. V shed 1 base, J shed 5 bases, and the junction held 6 bases outside the gene matches. This CDR3 region has 15 residues. The CDR3 DNA sequence: TGTGCCAGCAGCGTACGGGGCCTAGCGGGAGACGAGCAGTACTTC. This encodes CASSVRGLAGDEQYF.

The V call is TRBV20-1, the J call TRBJ2-7, with D maybe TRBD1 (5 bases). The CDR3 loop spans 13 amino acids. The germline CDR1 and CDR2 sequences are DFQATT and SNEGSKA (reference sequence). Trimming removed 1 base from V and 2 bases from J, with 9 bases in between. The CDR3 reads CSARGDRPYEQYF. As DNA, the CDR3 is TGCAGTGCTAGAGGTGACAGACCCTACGAGCAGTACTTC.

This clonotype was recorded once. J is TRBJ2-1 and V is TRBV12-3 or TRBV12-4; D is possibly TRBD2 (5 bases). CDR3 length: 14 residues. The germline V and J ends were trimmed by 0 bases and 9 bases, with 12 bases remaining between them. The CDR3 coding sequence is TGTGCCAGCAGTTTAGCGAGGGCAGGTACTGAGCAGTTCTTC. Protein product: CASSLARAGTEQFF.

This clonotype was observed a handful of times. The rearrangement joins TRBV29-1 to TRBJ2-3; D is unclear. V dropped 1 base and J dropped 1 base, with 6 bases sitting between them. This CDR3 comprises 13 residues. Germline V CDR1 and CDR2: SQVTM, ANQGSEA. The CDR3 DNA sequence: TGCAGCGTTGAAGGCCTGGGCACAGATACGCAGTATTTT. Residues: CSVEGLGTDTQYF.

This clonotype was counted ten times or more. This chain links TRBV5-4 with TRBJ2-1; 9 bases are a match to TRBD1. There are 14 residues in the CDR3. The germline CDR1 and CDR2 sequences are SGHNT and YYREEE (reference sequence). V gave up 0 bases and J gave up 5 bases; unmatched junction bases: 0. The CDR3 DNA is TGTGCCAGCAGCTTGGGGACAGGGGACAATGAGCAGTTCTTC. Translation gives CASSLGTGDNEQFF. Full variable domain (rest looked up from reference TRBV5-4 and TRBJ2-1): ETGVTQSPTHLIKTRGQQVTLRCSSQSGHNTVSWYQQALGQGPQFIFQYYREEENGRGNFPPRFSGLQFPNYSSELNVNALELDDSALYLCASSLGTGDNEQFFGPGTRLTVL.

The chain links TRBV6-6 to TRBJ2-2, with D unclear. This CDR3 spans 13 amino acids. The V gene lost 8 bases and the J gene lost 2 bases, with 9 bases spanning the gap. Germline V lookup: CDR1 MNHNY, CDR2 SVGAGI (reference sequence). CDR3 loop: CASWSRNTGELFF. The CDR3 nucleotides are TGTGCCAGCTGGTCCAGAAACACCGGGGAGCTGTTTTTT.

This clonotype was counted between two and nine times. The rearrangement links TRBV7-6 to TRBJ2-4, with D possibly TRBD2 on 5 matching bases. The CDR3 contains 14 residues. CDR1 is SGHVS, CDR2 FNYEAQ, per germline. The V and J ends lost 5 bases and 8 bases respectively, with 16 bases between them. The CDR3 bases are TGTGCCAGCAGCCCCCCTCGGGGTCGAGACATTCAGTACTTC. Protein: CASSPPRGRDIQYF.

Only a few counts were recorded for this clonotype. V is TRBV27 and J is TRBJ2-1; 9 nucleotides line up with TRBD1. V lost 1 base and J lost 6; bases outside the gene matches: 7. The CDR3 has 16 amino acids. Germline CDR1 is MNHEY and CDR2 is SMNVEV (reference sequence). CDR3: CASSLWGQGLGNEQFF. In DNA, the CDR3 is TGTGCCAGCAGTTTATGGGGACAGGGTTTGGGCAATGAGCAGTTCTTC.

V usage is TRBV6-5 and J usage is TRBJ2-7; D unresolved. This CDR3 is built from 14 residues. Trimming pared 0 bases from V and 3 bases from J, leaving 9 bases between. Germline loops: CDR1 MNHEY, CDR2 SVGAGI. The CDR3 protein is CASSYSGRIYEQYF. The DNA of the CDR3 is TGTGCCAGCAGTTACTCGGGCAGGATCTACGAGCAGTACTTC.

Of note for this clonotype: Germline and junction disagree at one end, which may indicate a read error. The rearrangement links TRBV20-1 to TRBJ2-2, with 7 nucleotides matching TRBD1. This CDR3 has 15 residues. Germline CDR1 is DFQATT and CDR2 is SNEGSKA (reference sequence). The CDR3 reads CSARPGQTNTGELSF. CDR3 coding DNA: TGCAGTGCCCGCCCGGGACAGACGAACACCGGGGAGCTGTCTTTT.

The CDR3 sequence: CASSLGTASGAETQYF. As DNA, the CDR3 is TGCGCCAGCAGCTTGGGTACGGCTAGCGGGGCGGAGACCCAGTACTTC. The genes are TRBV5-1 and TRBJ2-5; 9 bases agree with TRBD2. The CDR3 runs to 16 residues. V lost 0 bases and J lost 5; bases outside the gene matches: 8. CDR1 SGHRS and CDR2 YFSETQ come from the germline V gene.